Each of the 30 T cell receptor beta chains below was sequenced from the same sample in a study of blood T cell repertoires in COVID-19. This table comes from immunoSEQ multiplex PCR, and its TCRdb copy is limited to in-frame clones, with some not included. The table records 300,000 to 400,000 clones, more than 70% of them present only once. Sequenced material: peripheral blood. These receptors were collected from a woman aged 25 to 39 with COVID-19, enrolled during active disease.

J is TRBJ2-7 and V is TRBV7-2, with 11 bases that match TRBD2. Germline V gene lookup returns CDR1 SGHTA and CDR2 FQGNSA. The trim removed 5 bases at V and 2 bases at J, leaving 5 bases unmatched. The CDR3 spans 15 residues. The CDR3, as DNA: TGTGCCAGCAGCGTAACTAGCGGGGGTGCCTACGAGCAGTACTTC. Amino acid sequence: CASSVTSGGAYEQYF.

The genes are TRBV27 and TRBJ2-3; D is uncertain. Germline-derived CDR1 and CDR2 are MNHEY and SMNVEV (reference sequence). Trimming took off 4 bases at V and 2 bases at J, with 16 bases between the two ends. The CDR3 runs 16 residues. CDR3 sequence: CASSYGPLSPTDTQYF. The CDR3 DNA reads TGTGCCAGCAGTTACGGTCCTCTTAGCCCCACAGATACGCAGTATTTT.

The chain carries TRBV11-3 and TRBJ2-7; TRBD2 matches 7 bases. CDR3 length: 15 amino acids. Germline V gene sequence: CDR1 SGHNT, CDR2 YENEEA. With V trimmed by 5 bases and J by 4 bases, 11 bases remained unmatched. CDR3 loop: CASSERPGTTYEQYF. CDR3 nucleotides: TGTGCCAGCAGCGAGAGACCCGGGACTACATACGAGCAGTACTTC.

This clone was recorded only once. The chain joins TRBV6-5 to TRBJ2-1; tentative D call: TRBD1 (6 bases). CDR3 length equals 15 residues. CDR1 is MNHEY and CDR2 is SVGAGI in the germline V gene. V was clipped by 0 bases and J by 6 bases, with 12 bases between them. The chain's CDR3 is CASSYSSYRVNEQFF. CDR3 in DNA: TGTGCCAGCAGTTACTCGAGTTACAGGGTCAATGAGCAGTTCTTC.

This rearrangement joins TRBV6-1 to TRBJ2-5, with a possible D match to TRBD1 (7 bases). There are 16 residues in the CDR3. Trimming took 2 bases from V and 4 from J, leaving 17 bases between them. The germline gives CDR1 MNHNS, CDR2 SASEGT. Written as DNA, the CDR3 is TGTGCCAGCAGTGAAACGAGGGGCCAGGGGGGAGAGACCCAGTACTTC. Translating gives CASSETRGQGGETQYF.

The chain recombines TRBV6-6 with TRBJ2-7, with a tentative D call TRBD2 (7 bases). Trimming cost V 4 bases and J 5 bases, with 12 bases left between them. CDR1 MNHNY and CDR2 SVGAGI come from the germline V gene (reference sequence). The CDR3 is 13 amino acids. DNA of the CDR3: TGTGCCAGCAGTTTACGGGGGGCCCACGAGCAGTACTTC. This codes for CASSLRGAHEQYF.

This clone has just one count. The chain has TRBV5-6 and TRBJ1-4; TRBD1 matches 8 bases. V lost 0 bases to trimming and J lost 1 base; unmatched junction nucleotides: 8. The CDR3 is 18 residues long. Germline V gene lookup returns CDR1 SGHDT and CDR2 YYEEEE. Written as DNA, the CDR3 is TGTGCCAGCAGCTTGGCGAGGGACAGGCTTGGAACTAATGAAAAACTGTTTTTT. Protein product: CASSLARDRLGTNEKLFF. The whole variable domain, filled in from reference TRBV5-6 and TRBJ1-4, reads DAGVTQSPTHLIKTRGQQVTLRCSPKSGHDTVSWYQQALGQGPQFIFQYYEEEERQRGNFPDRFSGHQFPNYSSELNVNALLLGDSALYLCASSLARDRLGTNEKLFFGSGTQLSVL.

The chain employs TRBV7-9 and TRBJ2-7; perhaps TRBD1 as D (5 bases). The germline V gene has CDR1 SEHNR and CDR2 FQNEAQ (reference sequence). The CDR3 sequence is 15 residues long. The ends were cut back, 1 base at V and 4 bases at J, with 14 bases in the middle. The CDR3 is CASSLGQGSRYEQYF. CDR3 DNA sequence: TGTGCCAGCAGCTTAGGGCAGGGATCAAGGTACGAGCAGTACTTC. Variable domain in full (rest from reference TRBV7-9 and TRBJ2-7): DTGVSQNPRHKITKRGQNVTFRCDPISEHNRLYWYRQTLGQGPEFLTYFQNEAQLEKSRLLSDRFSAERPKGSFSTLEIQRTEQGDSAMYLCASSLGQGSRYEQYFGPGTRLTVT.

This rearrangement joins TRBV5-4 to TRBJ2-1, with 7 nucleotides matching TRBD1. V lost 3 bases to trimming and J lost 8 bases; unmatched junction nucleotides: 11. The CDR3 has 15 residues. The germline gives CDR1 SGHNT, CDR2 YYREEE (reference sequence). CDR3 nucleotides: TGTGCCAGCAGCTCGGGACAGTCAGGGTTGGATGAGCAGTTCTTC. Its protein is CASSSGQSGLDEQFF.

The chain couples TRBV4-2 to TRBJ2-3; D possibly corresponds to TRBD2 (6 bases). Trimming cost V 0 bases and J 1 base, with 11 bases left between them. The CDR3 covers 16 residues. Germline V gives CDR1 LGHNA, CDR2 YNFKEQ. The CDR3 protein is CASSQDGRLGTDTQYF. In nucleotides, the CDR3 is TGTGCCAGCAGCCAAGATGGGAGGTTGGGCACAGATACGCAGTATTTT.

CDR3 nucleotides: TGTGCCAGCAGCTTATTCAGGGGTGAAGGCTACACCTTC. Its protein is CASSLFRGEGYTF. The rearrangement links TRBV7-8 to TRBJ1-2; D is perhaps TRBD1 (6 bases). The germline V and J ends were trimmed by 2 bases and 8 bases, with 12 bases remaining between them. CDR1 is SGHVS and CDR2 is FQNEAQ in the germline V gene. This CDR3 is built from 13 residues.

This chain uses TRBV10-2 with TRBJ2-2; D might be TRBD2 (7 bases). V lost 9 bases and J 4 bases, leaving 21 bases between the germline ends. This CDR3 region has 16 residues. Looked up from germline, CDR1 is WSHSY and CDR2 is SAAADI. CDR3 sequence: CASRERGMGATGELFF. CDR3 nucleotide sequence: TGCGCCAGTCGAGAGCGGGGCATGGGGGCCACCGGGGAGCTGTTTTTT.

The rearrangement uses TRBV29-1 and TRBJ2-5; tentatively, D is TRBD1 (6 bases). The CDR3 has 13 residues. The germline gives CDR1 SQVTM, CDR2 ANQGSEA. The V and J ends lost 7 bases and 6 bases respectively, with 18 bases between them. The CDR3 loop reads CSAGRDMGQTQYF. The CDR3, as DNA: TGCAGCGCGGGCCGGGACATGGGGCAGACCCAGTACTTC.

The chain employs TRBV4-3 and TRBJ1-1, with D tentatively TRBD1 (6 bases). The CDR3 extends over 14 amino acids. V dropped 4 bases and J dropped 2 bases, with 11 bases sitting between them. Germline V gene sequence: CDR1 LGHNA, CDR2 YSLEER. CDR3 DNA sequence: TGCGCCAGCAGCCGGACAGCGGATAACACTGAAGCTTTCTTT. This encodes CASSRTADNTEAFF.

This chain links TRBV7-2 with TRBJ2-2, with a possible D match to TRBD2 (6 bases). The CDR3 runs 14 residues. The germline V and J ends were trimmed by 8 bases and 4 bases, with 14 bases remaining between them. CDR1 and CDR2 from the germline V gene are SGHTA and FQGNSA. CDR3 in amino acids: CASAPVGGTGELFF. CDR3 nucleotide sequence: TGTGCCAGCGCCCCCGTCGGGGGCACCGGGGAGCTGTTTTTT.

This rearrangement joins TRBV2 to TRBJ2-7, with D perhaps matching TRBD2 (6 bases). The CDR3 consists of 18 residues. Germline CDR1 SNHLY, CDR2 FYNNEI. V was pared by 6 bases and J by 0 bases, with 24 bases between. Here the CDR3 reads CASSEGPAARRASYEQYV. CDR3 coding DNA: TGTGCCAGCAGCGAGGGGCCAGCCGCTCGGAGGGCCTCCTACGAGCAGTACGTC.

The rearrangement joins TRBV9 to TRBJ2-3; D is possibly TRBD2 (6 bases). The V end was cut by 7 bases, the J end by 0 bases, with 9 bases between. CDR1 is SGDLS and CDR2 is YYNGEE in the germline V gene. The CDR3 covers 13 residues. The CDR3 loop is CASGRESTDTQYF. The CDR3 DNA follows: TGTGCCAGCGGGCGGGAAAGCACAGATACGCAGTATTTT.

The chain carries TRBV12-5 and TRBJ2-3; 12 nucleotides align to TRBD2. This CDR3 is built from 15 residues. Looked up from germline, CDR1 is LGHNT and CDR2 is FRNRAP. V was pared by 7 bases and J by 4 bases, with 6 bases of the junction left unmatched. The CDR3 protein is CASALAGGRADTQYF. As DNA, the CDR3 is TGTGCTAGTGCCCTAGCGGGAGGGCGGGCAGATACGCAGTATTTT.

This clone has only one observation. The chain is built from TRBV5-4 and TRBJ1-2; 11 bases fit TRBD1. The length of the CDR3 is 16 residues. Germline-derived CDR1 and CDR2 are SGHNT and YYREEE (reference sequence). V shed 0 bases and J 5 bases; nucleotides not matched to a gene: 6. The DNA for the CDR3 is TGTGCCAGCAGCTTGGAGGGACAGGGGGTAGGATATGGCTACACCTTC. Its protein is CASSLEGQGVGYGYTF. The full variable domain, in which reference TRBV5-4 and TRBJ1-2 provide the parts outside the CDR3, is ETGVTQSPTHLIKTRGQQVTLRCSSQSGHNTVSWYQQALGQGPQFIFQYYREEENGRGNFPPRFSGLQFPNYSSELNVNALELDDSALYLCASSLEGQGVGYGYTFGSGTRLTVV.

V and J are TRBV5-1 and TRBJ2-3, with unresolved D. The CDR3 loop spans 14 amino acids. CDR1 is SGHRS, CDR2 YFSETQ, per germline. V was pared by 0 bases and J by 6 bases, with 11 bases between. This CDR3 reads CASSLVGLPDTQYF. In DNA, the CDR3 is TGCGCCAGCAGCTTGGTTGGCTTACCCGATACGCAGTATTTT.

V usage is TRBV7-6 and J usage is TRBJ2-7; 12 bases align to TRBD2. The CDR3 has 19 residues. V trimming: 2 bases; J trimming: 6 bases; junction bases outside the gene matches: 17. Germline CDR1 SGHVS, CDR2 FNYEAQ. The CDR3 is CASSLRPSGGAIPSIEQYF. The CDR3 nucleotides are TGTGCCAGCAGCTTAAGGCCTAGCGGGGGGGCCATCCCCTCCATCGAGCAGTACTTC.

The J gene is TRBJ1-2, the V gene TRBV27, with 7 nucleotides matching TRBD1. V shed 1 base and J 8 bases; nucleotides not matched to a gene: 16. Looked up from germline, CDR1 is MNHEY and CDR2 is SMNVEV (reference sequence). The CDR3 runs 17 residues. CDR3 sequence reads: CASSLYGPGQLSRGYTF. The CDR3 DNA is TGTGCCAGCAGTTTATACGGCCCGGGACAGTTATCGAGGGGCTACACCTTC.

V gene TRBV6-7 combines with J gene TRBJ1-5; D is perhaps TRBD1 (5 bases). TRBV6-7 is an open reading frame, and its role is uncertain. The CDR3 spans 15 residues. Trimming cost V 0 bases and J 5 bases, with 11 bases left between them. CDR3 in amino acids: CASSYSIREDQPQHF. CDR3 nucleotides: TGTGCCAGCAGTTACTCGATCAGGGAGGATCAGCCCCAGCATTTT.

This clone turned up a few times. The rearrangement links TRBV6-6 to TRBJ2-7; D unclear. The CDR3 sequence is 15 residues long. Trimming took off 0 bases at V and 0 bases at J, with 9 bases between the two ends. CDR1 and CDR2 from the germline V gene are MNHNY and SVGAGI (reference sequence). CDR3 loop: CASSYSVAHSYEQYF. In nucleotides, the CDR3 is TGTGCCAGCAGTTACTCGGTGGCCCACTCCTACGAGCAGTACTTC.

The V gene is TRBV28, the J gene TRBJ1-5; D remains ambiguous. The ends were cut back, 6 bases at V and 0 bases at J, with 9 bases in the middle. This CDR3 has 14 residues. The germline V gene has CDR1 MDHEN and CDR2 SYDVKM. This CDR3 is CASRSTISNQPQHF. CDR3 bases: TGTGCCAGCAGATCGACAATTAGCAATCAGCCCCAGCATTTT.

This chain joins TRBV19 and TRBJ2-5, with 11 bases fitting TRBD2. The V and J ends lost 5 bases and 1 base, in that order; junction bases with no gene match: 12. CDR1 is LNHDA and CDR2 is SQIVND in the germline V gene (reference sequence). The CDR3 has 18 amino acids. The CDR3 DNA reads TGTGCCAGTAGTCAGGGAGGGACTAGCGGCCCCCTCCAAGAGACCCAGTACTTC. Translated, it gives CASSQGGTSGPLQETQYF. Filled out from reference TRBV19 and TRBJ2-5, the complete variable domain reads DGGITQSPKYLFRKEGQNVTLSCEQNLNHDAMYWYRQDPGQGLRLIYYSQIVNDFQKGDIAEGYSVSREKKESFPLTVTSAQKNPTAFYLCASSQGGTSGPLQETQYFGPGTRLLVL.

The rearrangement links TRBV6-6 to TRBJ2-2; possible D gene TRBD2, 6 bases. Germline V gene sequence: CDR1 MNHNY, CDR2 SVGAGI (reference sequence). There are 16 residues in the CDR3. Trimming stripped 2 bases from V and 6 bases from J, with 16 bases between. The CDR3 protein is CASSYTGERRAGELFF. The CDR3 nucleotides are TGTGCCAGCAGTTACACGGGGGAACGGAGGGCCGGGGAGCTGTTTTTT.

The rearrangement joins TRBV5-6 to TRBJ1-2; a weak D match, TRBD1 (5 bases). With 4 bases removed from V and 4 bases from J, the gap between germline ends came to 23 bases. CDR1 and CDR2 from the germline V gene are SGHDT and YYEEEE. The CDR3 contains 17 residues. The CDR3 nucleotides are TGTGCCAGCAGCCCCCGCATCGGGGGGAAGAGGATCTATGGCTACACCTTC. As protein: CASSPRIGGKRIYGYTF.

To note about this clone: Other DNA sequences in this sample translate to the same CDR3. This sequence joins TRBV28 and TRBJ2-7; TRBD1 matches 9 bases. The CDR3 length is 14 residues. CDR1 is MDHEN and CDR2 is SYDVKM in the germline V gene. Trimming at V came to 5 bases and at J to 2 bases, leaving 4 bases not matched to a gene. CDR3 protein: CASSPGQGPYEQYF. The CDR3 nucleotides are TGTGCCAGCAGTCCGGGACAGGGCCCCTACGAGCAGTACTTC.

The rearrangement links TRBV6-5 to TRBJ2-1; D might be TRBD2 (6 bases). The CDR3 contains 16 residues. Germline assignment: CDR1 MNHEY and CDR2 SVGAGI. With 0 bases removed from V and 7 bases from J, the gap between germline ends came to 16 bases. This CDR3 is CASSYSKGQGGNEQFF. CDR3 DNA: TGTGCCAGCAGTTACTCGAAAGGCCAGGGAGGAAATGAGCAGTTCTTC.